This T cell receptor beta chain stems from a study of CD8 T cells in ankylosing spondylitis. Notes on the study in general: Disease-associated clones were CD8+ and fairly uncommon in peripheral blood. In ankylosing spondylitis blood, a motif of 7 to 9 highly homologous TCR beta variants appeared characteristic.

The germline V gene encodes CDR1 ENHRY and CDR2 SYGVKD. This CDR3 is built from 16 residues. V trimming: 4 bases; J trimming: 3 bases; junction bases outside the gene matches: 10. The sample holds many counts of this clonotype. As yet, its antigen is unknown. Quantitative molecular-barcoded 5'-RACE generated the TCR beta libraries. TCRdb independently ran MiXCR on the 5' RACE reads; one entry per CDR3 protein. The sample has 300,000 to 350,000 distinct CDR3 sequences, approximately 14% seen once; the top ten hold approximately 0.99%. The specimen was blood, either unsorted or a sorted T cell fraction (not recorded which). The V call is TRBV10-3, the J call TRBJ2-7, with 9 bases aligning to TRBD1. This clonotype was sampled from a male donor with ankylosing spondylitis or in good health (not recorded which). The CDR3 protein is CAISAHGGQGIYEQYF. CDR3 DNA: TGTGCCATCAGTGCTCACGGCGGACAGGGGATCTACGAGCAGTACTTC.